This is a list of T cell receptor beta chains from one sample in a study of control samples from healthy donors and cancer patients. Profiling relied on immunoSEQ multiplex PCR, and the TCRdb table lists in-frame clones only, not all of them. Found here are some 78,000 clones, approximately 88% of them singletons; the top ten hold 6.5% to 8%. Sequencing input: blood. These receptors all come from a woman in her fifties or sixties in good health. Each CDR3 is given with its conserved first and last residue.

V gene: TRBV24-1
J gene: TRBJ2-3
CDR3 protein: CATSDLKRSTDTQYF

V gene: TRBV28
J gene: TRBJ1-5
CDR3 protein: CASSLPGRGEAQPQHF

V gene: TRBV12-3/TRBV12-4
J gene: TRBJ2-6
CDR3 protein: CASSLGGANVLTF

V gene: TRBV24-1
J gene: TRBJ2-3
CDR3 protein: CATSDDRGRATDTQYF

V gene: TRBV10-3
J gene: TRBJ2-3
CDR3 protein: CAISASSGRDTQYF

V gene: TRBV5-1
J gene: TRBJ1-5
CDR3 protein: CASSSDGTSNQPQHF

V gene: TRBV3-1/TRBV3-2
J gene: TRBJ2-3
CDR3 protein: CASSLGTSYAKTTDTQYF

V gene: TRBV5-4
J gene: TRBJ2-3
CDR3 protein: CASSPPGTRSTDTQYF

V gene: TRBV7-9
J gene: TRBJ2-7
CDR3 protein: CASSPRTGTYEQYF

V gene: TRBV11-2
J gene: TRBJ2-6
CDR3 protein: CASSSPRDSGANVLTF

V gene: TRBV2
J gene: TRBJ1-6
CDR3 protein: CASRRSSYNSPLHF

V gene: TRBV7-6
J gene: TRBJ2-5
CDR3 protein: CASSLGQRDQETQYF

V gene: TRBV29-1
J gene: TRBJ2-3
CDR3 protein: CSVGTDSSTDTQYF

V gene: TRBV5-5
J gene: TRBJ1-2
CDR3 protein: CASSAMQGVNYGYTF

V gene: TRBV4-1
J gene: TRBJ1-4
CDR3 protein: CASSRVQRVEEKLFF

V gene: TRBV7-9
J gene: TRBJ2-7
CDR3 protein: CASSPNTGGSEQYF

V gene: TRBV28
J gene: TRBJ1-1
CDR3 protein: CASSPRDRGITEAFF

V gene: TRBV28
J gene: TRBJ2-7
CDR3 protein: CASSLHRALNEQYF

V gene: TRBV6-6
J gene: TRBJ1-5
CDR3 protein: CASRPGQGQPQHF

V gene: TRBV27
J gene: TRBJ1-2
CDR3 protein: CASSRSGQPYGYTF

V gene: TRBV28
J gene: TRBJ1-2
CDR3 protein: CASSLVLPGTNYGYTF

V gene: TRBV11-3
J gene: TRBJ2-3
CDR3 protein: CASSLAGFTDTQYF

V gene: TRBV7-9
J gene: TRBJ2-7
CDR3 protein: CASNDFAYEQYF

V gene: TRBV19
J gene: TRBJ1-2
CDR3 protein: CASTVGNYGYTF

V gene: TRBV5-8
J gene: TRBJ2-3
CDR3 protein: CASSPSGVVTQYF

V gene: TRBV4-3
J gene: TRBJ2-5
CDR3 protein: CASSQDRPIRYQETQYF

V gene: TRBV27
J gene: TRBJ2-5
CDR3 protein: CASSQGAGKTQYF

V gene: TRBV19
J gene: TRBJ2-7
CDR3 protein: CASSISRGSYEQYF

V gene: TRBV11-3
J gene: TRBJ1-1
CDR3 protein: CASAPDTGNWYANTEAFF

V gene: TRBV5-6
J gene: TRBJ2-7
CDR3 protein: CASNLGLNYEQYF

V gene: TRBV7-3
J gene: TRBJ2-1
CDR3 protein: CASSLTELGEQFF

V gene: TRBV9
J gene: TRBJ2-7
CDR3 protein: CASSVTGDPASEQYF

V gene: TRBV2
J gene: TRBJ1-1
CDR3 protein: CASSSRQGTEAFF

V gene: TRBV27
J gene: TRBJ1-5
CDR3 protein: CASSLREQPQHF

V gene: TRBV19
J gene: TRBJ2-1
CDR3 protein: CASSITVQGGGGEQFF

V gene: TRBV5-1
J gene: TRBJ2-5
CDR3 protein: CASSLSQGGWETQYF

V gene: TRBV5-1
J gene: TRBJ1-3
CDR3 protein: CASSLRAGFQSSGNTIYF

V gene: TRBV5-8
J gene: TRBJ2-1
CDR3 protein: CASSYPWGQGYNEQFF

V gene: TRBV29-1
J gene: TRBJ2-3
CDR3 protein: CSARRGIGTDTQYF

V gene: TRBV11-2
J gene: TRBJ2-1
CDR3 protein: CASSLLGVAGTDEQFF

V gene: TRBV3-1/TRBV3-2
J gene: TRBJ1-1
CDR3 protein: CASSQAVTVVFPGGTEAFF

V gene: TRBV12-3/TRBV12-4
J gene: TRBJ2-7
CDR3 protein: CASSLRHYEQYF

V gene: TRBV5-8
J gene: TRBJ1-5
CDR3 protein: CASSLLSFPSNQPQHF

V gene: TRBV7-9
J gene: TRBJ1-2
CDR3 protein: CASRGGTSYGYTF

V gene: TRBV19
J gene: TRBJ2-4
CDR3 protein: CATGRALENIQYF

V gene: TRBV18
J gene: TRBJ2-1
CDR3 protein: CASSPTHAPGDNEQFF

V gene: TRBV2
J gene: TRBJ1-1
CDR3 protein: CASIRKNTEAFF